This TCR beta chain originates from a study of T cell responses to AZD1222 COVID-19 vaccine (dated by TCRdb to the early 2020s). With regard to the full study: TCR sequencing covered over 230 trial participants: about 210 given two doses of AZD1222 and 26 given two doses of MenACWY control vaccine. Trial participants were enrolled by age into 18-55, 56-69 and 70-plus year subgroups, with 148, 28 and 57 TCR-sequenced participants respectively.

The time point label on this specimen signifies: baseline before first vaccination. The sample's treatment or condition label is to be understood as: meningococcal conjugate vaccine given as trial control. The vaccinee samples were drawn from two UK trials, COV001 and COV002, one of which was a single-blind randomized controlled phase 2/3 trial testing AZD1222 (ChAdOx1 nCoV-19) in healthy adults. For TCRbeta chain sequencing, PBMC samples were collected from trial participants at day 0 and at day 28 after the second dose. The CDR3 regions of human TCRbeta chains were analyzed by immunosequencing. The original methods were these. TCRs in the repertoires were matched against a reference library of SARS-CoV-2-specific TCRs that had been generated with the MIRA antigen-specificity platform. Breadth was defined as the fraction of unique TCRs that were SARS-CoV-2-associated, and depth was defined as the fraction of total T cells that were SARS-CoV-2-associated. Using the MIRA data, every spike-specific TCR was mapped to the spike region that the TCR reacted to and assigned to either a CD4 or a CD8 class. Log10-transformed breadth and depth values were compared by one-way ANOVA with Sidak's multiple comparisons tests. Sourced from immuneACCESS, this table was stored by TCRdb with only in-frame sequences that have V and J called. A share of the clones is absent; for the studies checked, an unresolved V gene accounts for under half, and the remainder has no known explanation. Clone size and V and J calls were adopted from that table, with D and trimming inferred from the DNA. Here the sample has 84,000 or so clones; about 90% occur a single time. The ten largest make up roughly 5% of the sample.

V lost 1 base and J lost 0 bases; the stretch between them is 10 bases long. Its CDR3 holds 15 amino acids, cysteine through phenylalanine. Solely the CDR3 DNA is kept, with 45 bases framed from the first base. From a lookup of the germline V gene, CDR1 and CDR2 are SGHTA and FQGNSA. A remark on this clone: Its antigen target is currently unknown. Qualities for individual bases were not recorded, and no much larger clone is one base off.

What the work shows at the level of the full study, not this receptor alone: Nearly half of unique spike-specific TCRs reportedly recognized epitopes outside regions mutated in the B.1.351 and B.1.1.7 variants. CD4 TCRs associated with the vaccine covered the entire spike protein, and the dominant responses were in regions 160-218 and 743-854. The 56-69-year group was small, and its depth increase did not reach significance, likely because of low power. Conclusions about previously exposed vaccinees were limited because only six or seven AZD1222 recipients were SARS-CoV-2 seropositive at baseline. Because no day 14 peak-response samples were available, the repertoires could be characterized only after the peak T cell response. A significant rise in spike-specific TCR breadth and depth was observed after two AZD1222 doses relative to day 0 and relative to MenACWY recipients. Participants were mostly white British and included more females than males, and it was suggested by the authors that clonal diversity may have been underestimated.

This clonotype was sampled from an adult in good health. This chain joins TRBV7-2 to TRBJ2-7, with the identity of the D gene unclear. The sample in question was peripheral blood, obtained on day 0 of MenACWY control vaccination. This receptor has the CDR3 CASSLVVQSSYEQYF. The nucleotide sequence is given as TGTGCCAGCAGCTTAGTCGTACAGAGCTCCTACGAGCAGTACTTC.